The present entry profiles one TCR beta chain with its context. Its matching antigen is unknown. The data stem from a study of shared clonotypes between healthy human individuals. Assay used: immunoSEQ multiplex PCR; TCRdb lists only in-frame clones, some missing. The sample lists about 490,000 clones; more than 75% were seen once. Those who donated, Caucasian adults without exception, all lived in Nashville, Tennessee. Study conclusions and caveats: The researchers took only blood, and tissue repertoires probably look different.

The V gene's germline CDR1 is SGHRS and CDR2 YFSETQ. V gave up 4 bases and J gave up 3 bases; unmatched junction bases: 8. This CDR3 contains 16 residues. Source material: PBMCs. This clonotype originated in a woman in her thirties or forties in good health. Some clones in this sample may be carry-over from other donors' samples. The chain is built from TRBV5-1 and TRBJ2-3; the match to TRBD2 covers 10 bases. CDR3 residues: CASSPLAGESTDTQYF. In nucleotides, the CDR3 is TGCGCCAGCAGCCCTCTAGCGGGAGAAAGTACAGATACGCAGTATTTT.